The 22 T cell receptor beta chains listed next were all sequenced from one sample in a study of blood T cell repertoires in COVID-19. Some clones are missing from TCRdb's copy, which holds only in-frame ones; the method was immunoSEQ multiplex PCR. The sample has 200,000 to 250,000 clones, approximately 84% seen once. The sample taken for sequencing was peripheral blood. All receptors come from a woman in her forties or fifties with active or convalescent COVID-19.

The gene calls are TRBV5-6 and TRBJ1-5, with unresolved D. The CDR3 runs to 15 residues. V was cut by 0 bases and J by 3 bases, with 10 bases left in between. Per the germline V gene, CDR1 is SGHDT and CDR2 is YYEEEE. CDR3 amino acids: CASSLGQAYNQPQHF. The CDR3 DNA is TGTGCCAGCAGCTTGGGGCAGGCTTACAATCAGCCCCAGCATTTT. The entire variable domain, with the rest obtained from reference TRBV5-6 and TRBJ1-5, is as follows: DAGVTQSPTHLIKTRGQQVTLRCSPKSGHDTVSWYQQALGQGPQFIFQYYEEEERQRGNFPDRFSGHQFPNYSSELNVNALLLGDSALYLCASSLGQAYNQPQHFGDGTRLSIL.

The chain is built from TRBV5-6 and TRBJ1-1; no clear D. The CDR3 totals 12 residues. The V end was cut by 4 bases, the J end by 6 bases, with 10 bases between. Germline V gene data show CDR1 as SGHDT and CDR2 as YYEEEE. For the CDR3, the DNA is TGTGCCAGCAGCATGGAGAGGGCTGAAGCTTTCTTT. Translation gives CASSMERAEAFF.

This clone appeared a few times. CDR3 protein: CASSFDSRPGDTQYF. For the CDR3, the DNA is TGTGCCAGCAGCTTTGACAGCCGACCGGGTGATACGCAGTATTTT. This chain joins TRBV7-3 and TRBJ2-3, with a tentative D call TRBD1 (5 bases). Germline-derived CDR1 and CDR2 are SGHTA and FQGTGA. The CDR3 is 15 residues long. Trimming cost V 3 bases and J 6 bases, with 16 bases left between them.

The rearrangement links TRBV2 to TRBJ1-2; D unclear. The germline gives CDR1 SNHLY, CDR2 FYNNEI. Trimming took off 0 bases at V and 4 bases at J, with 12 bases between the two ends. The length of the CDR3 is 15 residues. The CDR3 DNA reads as TGTGCCAGCAGTGAAGCGCCCGGGTATGGCTATGGCTACACCTTC. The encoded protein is CASSEAPGYGYGYTF.

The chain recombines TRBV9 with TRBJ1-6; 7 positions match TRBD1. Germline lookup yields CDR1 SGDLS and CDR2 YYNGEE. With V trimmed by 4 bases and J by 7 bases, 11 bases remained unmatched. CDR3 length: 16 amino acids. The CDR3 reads CASSPSTGYMNSPLHF. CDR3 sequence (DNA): TGTGCCAGCAGCCCCTCGACAGGGTACATGAATTCACCCCTCCACTTT.

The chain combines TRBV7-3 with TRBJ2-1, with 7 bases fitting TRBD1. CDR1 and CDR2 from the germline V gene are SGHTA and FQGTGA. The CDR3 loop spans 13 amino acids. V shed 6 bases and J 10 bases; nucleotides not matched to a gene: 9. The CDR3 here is CASSRGRLGEQFF. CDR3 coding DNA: TGTGCCAGCAGTAGGGGGCGCCTCGGGGAGCAGTTCTTC.

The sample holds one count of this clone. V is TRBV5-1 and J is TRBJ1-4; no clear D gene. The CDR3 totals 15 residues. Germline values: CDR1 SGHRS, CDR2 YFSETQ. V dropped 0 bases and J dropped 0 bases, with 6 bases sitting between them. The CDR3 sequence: CASSLGSATNEKLFF. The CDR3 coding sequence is TGCGCCAGCAGCTTGGGCAGTGCAACTAATGAAAAACTGTTTTTT.

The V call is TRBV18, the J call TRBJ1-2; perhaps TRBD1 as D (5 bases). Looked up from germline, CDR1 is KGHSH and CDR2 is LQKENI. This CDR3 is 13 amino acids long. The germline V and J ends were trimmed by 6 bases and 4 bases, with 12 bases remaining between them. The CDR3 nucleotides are TGTGCCAGCTCTCCCCGGGGGGGCTATGGCTACACCTTC. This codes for CASSPRGGYGYTF. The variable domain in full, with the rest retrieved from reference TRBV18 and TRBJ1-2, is NAGVMQNPRHLVRRRGQEARLRCSPMKGHSHVYWYRQLPEEGLKFMVYLQKENIIDESGMPKERFSAEFPKEGPSILRIQQVVRGDSAAYFCASSPRGGYGYTFGSGTRLTVV.

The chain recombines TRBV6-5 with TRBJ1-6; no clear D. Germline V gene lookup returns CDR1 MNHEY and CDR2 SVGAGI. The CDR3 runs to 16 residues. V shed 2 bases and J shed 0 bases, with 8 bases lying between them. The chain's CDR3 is CASSYRTSSYNSPLHF. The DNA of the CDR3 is TGTGCCAGCAGTTACCGCACTAGCTCCTATAATTCACCCCTCCACTTT.

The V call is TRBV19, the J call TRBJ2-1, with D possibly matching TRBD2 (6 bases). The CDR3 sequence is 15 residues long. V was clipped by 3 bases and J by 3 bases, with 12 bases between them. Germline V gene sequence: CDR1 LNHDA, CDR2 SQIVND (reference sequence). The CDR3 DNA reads TGTGCCAGTAGTATGGGGGGACTTTTCTACAATGAGCAGTTCTTC. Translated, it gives CASSMGGLFYNEQFF.

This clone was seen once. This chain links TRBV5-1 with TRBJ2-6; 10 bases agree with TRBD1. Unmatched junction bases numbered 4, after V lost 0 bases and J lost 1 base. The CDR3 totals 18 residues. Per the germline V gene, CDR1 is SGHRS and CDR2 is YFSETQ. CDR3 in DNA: TGCGCCAGCAGCTTGGGTGGGACAGGGGTTTCTGGGGCCAACGTCCTGACTTTC. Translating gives CASSLGGTGVSGANVLTF.

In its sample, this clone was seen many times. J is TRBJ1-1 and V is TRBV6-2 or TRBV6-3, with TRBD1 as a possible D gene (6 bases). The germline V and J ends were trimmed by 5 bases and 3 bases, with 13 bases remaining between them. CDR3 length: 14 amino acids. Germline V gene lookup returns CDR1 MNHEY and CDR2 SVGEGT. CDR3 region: CASSQGGEYTEAFF. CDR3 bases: TGTGCCAGCAGTCAAGGGGGGGAGTACACTGAAGCTTTCTTT.

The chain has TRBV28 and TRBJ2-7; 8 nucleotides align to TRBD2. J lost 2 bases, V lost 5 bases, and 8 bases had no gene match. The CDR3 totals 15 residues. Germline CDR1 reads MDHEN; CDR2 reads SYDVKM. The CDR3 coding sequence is TGTGCCAGCAGTACCCCCGGGACTAGACCCTACGAGCAGTACTTC. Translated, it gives CASSTPGTRPYEQYF.

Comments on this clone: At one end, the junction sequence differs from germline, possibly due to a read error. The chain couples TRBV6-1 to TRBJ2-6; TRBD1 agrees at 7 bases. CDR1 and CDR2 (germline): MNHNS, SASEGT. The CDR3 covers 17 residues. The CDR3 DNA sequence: TGTGCCAGCGGTGACAGGGTGGGTCCCTCTGGGGCCAACGTCCTGACTTTC. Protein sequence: CASGDRVGPSGANVLTF.

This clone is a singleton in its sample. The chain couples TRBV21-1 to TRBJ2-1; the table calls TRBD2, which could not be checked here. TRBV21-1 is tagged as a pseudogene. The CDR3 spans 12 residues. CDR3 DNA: TGTGCCATCCCCTCCTCCTACAATGAGCAGTTCTTC. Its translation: CAIPSSYNEQFF.

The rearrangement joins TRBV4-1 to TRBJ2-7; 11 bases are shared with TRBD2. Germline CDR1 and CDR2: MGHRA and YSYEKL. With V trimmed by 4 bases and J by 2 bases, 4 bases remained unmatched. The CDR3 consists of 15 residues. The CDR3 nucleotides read TGCGCCAGCAGCCTAACTAGCGGGAGTACCTACGAGCAGTACTTC. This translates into CASSLTSGSTYEQYF.

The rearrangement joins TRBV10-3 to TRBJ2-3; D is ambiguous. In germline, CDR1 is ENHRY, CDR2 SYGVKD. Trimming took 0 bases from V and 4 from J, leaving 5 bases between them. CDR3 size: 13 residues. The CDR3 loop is CAISESSSDTQYF. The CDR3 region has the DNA TGTGCCATCAGTGAGTCATCCTCAGATACGCAGTATTTT.

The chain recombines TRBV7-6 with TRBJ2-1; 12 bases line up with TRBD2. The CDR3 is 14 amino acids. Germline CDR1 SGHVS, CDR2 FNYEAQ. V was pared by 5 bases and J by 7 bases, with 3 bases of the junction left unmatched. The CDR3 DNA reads TGTGCCAGCAGCCTGGGGACTAGCGGGAATGAGCAGTTCTTC. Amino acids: CASSLGTSGNEQFF.

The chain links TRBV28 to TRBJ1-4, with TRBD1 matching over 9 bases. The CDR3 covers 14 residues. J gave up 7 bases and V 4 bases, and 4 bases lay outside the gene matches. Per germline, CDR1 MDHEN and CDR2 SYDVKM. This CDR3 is CASSWTGVTEKLFF. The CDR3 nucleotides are TGTGCCAGCAGTTGGACAGGGGTAACTGAAAAACTGTTTTTT. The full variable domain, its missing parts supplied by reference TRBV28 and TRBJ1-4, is DVKVTQSSRYLVKRTGEKVFLECVQDMDHENMFWYRQDPGLGLRLIYFSYDVKMKEKGDIPEGYSVSREKKERFSLILESASTNQTSMYLCASSWTGVTEKLFFGSGTQLSVL.

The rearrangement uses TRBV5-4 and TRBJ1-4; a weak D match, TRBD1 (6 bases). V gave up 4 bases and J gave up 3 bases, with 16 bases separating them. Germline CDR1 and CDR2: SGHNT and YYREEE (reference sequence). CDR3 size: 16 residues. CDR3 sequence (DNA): TGTGCCAGCAGCGCCGGACGGAAGGGGGCTAATGAAAAACTGTTTTTT. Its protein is CASSAGRKGANEKLFF.

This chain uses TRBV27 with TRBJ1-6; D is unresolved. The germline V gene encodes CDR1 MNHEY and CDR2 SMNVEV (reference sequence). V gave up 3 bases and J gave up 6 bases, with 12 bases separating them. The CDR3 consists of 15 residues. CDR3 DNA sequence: TGTGCCAGCAGTTTGCGTATCGATTTTAATTCACCCCTCCACTTT. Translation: CASSLRIDFNSPLHF.

The CDR3 bases are TGCGCCAGCAGTCTTGGTCCGGGATACGAGCAGTACGTC. Encoded protein: CASSLGPGYEQYV. The chain joins TRBV4-1 to TRBJ2-7, with a tentative D call TRBD2 (5 bases). This CDR3 has 13 amino acids. Per the germline V gene, CDR1 is MGHRA and CDR2 is YSYEKL. With 6 bases removed from V and 4 bases from J, the gap between germline ends came to 13 bases.